Following are 28 T cell receptor beta chains from one sample sequenced in a study of blood T cell repertoires in COVID-19. Only in-frame clones appear in the TCRdb table, and some are missing; sequencing was by immunoSEQ multiplex PCR. The sample consists of tens of thousands of clones, roughly nine tenths of them appearing once. Sequenced sample: peripheral blood. The source of these receptors is a human donor in a cohort sampled during active COVID-19.

The V and J genes are TRBV6-6 and TRBJ1-5; D not certain. This CDR3 region has 14 residues. Germline CDR1 MNHNY, CDR2 SVGAGI (reference sequence). V shed 2 bases and J shed 6 bases, with 11 bases lying between them. This CDR3 reads CASSYPEDGQPQHF. CDR3 coding DNA: TGTGCCAGCAGTTACCCGGAGGACGGTCAGCCCCAGCATTTT.

This chain connects TRBV3-1 (or the pseudogene TRBV3-2) to TRBJ2-2, with 10 bases identical to TRBD2. The CDR3 extends over 19 amino acids. The germline gives CDR1 LGHDT, CDR2 YNNKEL (reference sequence). Trimming removed 3 bases from V and 0 bases from J; junction bases left unmatched: 10. CDR3 coding DNA: TGTGCCAGCAGCCACCGAGGGGCTAGCGGGGGCCCGAACACCGGGGAGCTGTTTTTT. Its translation: CASSHRGASGGPNTGELFF.

The chain recombines TRBV7-9 with TRBJ1-1, with a weak D call TRBD1 (6 bases). Germline values: CDR1 SEHNR, CDR2 FQNEAQ (reference sequence). The CDR3 covers 16 residues. Trimming cost V 5 bases and J 4 bases, with 20 bases left between them. The CDR3 spells CASSPPSGAFATEAFF. The CDR3 nucleotides read TGTGCCAGCAGCCCCCCGTCAGGGGCGTTTGCCACTGAAGCTTTCTTT.

The gene calls are TRBV15 and TRBJ1-2, with D tentatively TRBD1 (5 bases). V was trimmed by 0 bases and J by 5 bases, leaving 16 bases between them. The CDR3 totals 16 residues. Looked up from germline, CDR1 is LNHNV and CDR2 is YYDKDF (reference sequence). CDR3 residues: CATSRDPQGTAYGYTF. The CDR3 coding sequence is TGTGCCACCAGCAGAGATCCGCAGGGAACCGCATATGGCTACACCTTC.

The chain employs TRBV7-8 and TRBJ1-1, with D maybe TRBD1 (5 bases). V was cut by 6 bases and J by 4 bases, with 15 bases left in between. CDR1 and CDR2 (germline): SGHVS, FQNEAQ. The CDR3 runs 14 residues. The CDR3 sequence is CASRRGTGSTEAFF. CDR3 nucleotide sequence: TGTGCCAGCAGAAGGGGTACCGGTAGCACTGAAGCTTTCTTT.

The chain couples TRBV24-1 to TRBJ2-1, with TRBD1 matching 9 bases. Trimming at V came to 6 bases and at J to 5 bases, leaving 4 bases not matched to a gene. There are 14 residues in the CDR3. Germline CDR1 reads KGHDR; CDR2 reads SFDVKD. CDR3 region: CATSPGQGHNEQFF. Written as DNA, the CDR3 is TGTGCCACCAGTCCGGGACAGGGCCACAATGAGCAGTTCTTC.

There are a few counts of this clone. CDR3 protein: CASSLATSVNEQFF. In DNA form, the CDR3 reads TGTGCCAGCAGCTTAGCCACCTCGGTCAATGAGCAGTTCTTC. The rearrangement uses TRBV7-9 and TRBJ2-1; D unclear. Germline V gene lookup returns CDR1 SEHNR and CDR2 FQNEAQ (reference sequence). The CDR3 is 14 residues long. Trimming took 0 bases from V and 6 from J, leaving 9 bases between them.

This clone came up once. The chain uses TRBV5-4 and TRBJ2-5, with TRBD2 matching over 13 bases. Trimming cost V 3 bases and J 4 bases; bases outside gene matches: 15. The CDR3 covers 19 residues. CDR1 and CDR2 from the germline V gene are SGHNT and YYREEE (reference sequence). The CDR3 is CASSSDSGTSGNPIETQYF. CDR3 coding DNA: TGTGCCAGCAGCTCTGACTCCGGGACTAGCGGGAACCCGATAGAGACCCAGTACTTC. The whole variable domain, filled in from reference TRBV5-4 and TRBJ2-5, reads ETGVTQSPTHLIKTRGQQVTLRCSSQSGHNTVSWYQQALGQGPQFIFQYYREEENGRGNFPPRFSGLQFPNYSSELNVNALELDDSALYLCASSSDSGTSGNPIETQYFGPGTRLLVL.

The chain employs TRBV1 and TRBJ2-7; the tabulated D call, TRBD1, remains unverified against the DNA. TRBV1 is annotated as a pseudogene. The CDR3 spans 18 residues. The CDR3 bases are TGCACCAGCAGCCAAGATTGCTTGGGCCCAAGAGTTGGATACGAGCAGTACGTC. Encoded protein: CTSSQDCLGPRVGYEQYV.

The gene calls are TRBV11-3 and TRBJ2-1, with D possibly matching TRBD2 (7 bases). Trimming pared 5 bases from V and 5 bases from J, leaving 16 bases between. Germline CDR1 reads SGHNT; CDR2 reads YENEEA. This CDR3 spans 15 amino acids. The CDR3: CASSREGGLDNEQFF. The CDR3 DNA is TGTGCCAGCAGCCGAGAGGGGGGGTTGGACAATGAGCAGTTCTTC.

A single count supports this clone. V usage is TRBV27 and J usage is TRBJ1-4; D is undetermined. From germline, CDR1 is MNHEY and CDR2 SMNVEV (reference sequence). V lost 4 bases to trimming and J lost 8 bases, with 11 bases between them. The CDR3 loop spans 13 amino acids. In DNA, the CDR3 is TGTGCCAGCAGTTCCTTACAGCGGGAAAAACTGTTTTTT. It translates to CASSSLQREKLFF.

The count of this clone is one. The chain couples TRBV19 to TRBJ2-3; 9 positions agree with TRBD2. Germline CDR1 LNHDA, CDR2 SQIVND (reference sequence). The CDR3 spans 17 residues. V lost 4 bases to trimming and J lost 3 bases; unmatched junction nucleotides: 11. This CDR3 reads CASSNVVNLAGTDTQYF. CDR3 coding DNA: TGTGCCAGTAGTAACGTGGTAAATCTAGCGGGAACAGATACGCAGTATTTT. Full variable domain (missing parts from reference TRBV19 and TRBJ2-3): DGGITQSPKYLFRKEGQNVTLSCEQNLNHDAMYWYRQDPGQGLRLIYYSQIVNDFQKGDIAEGYSVSREKKESFPLTVTSAQKNPTAFYLCASSNVVNLAGTDTQYFGPGTRLTVL.

This chain joins TRBV19 and TRBJ1-2, with TRBD1 matching over 8 bases. The CDR3 spans 16 residues. The V segment lost 4 bases and the J segment 1 base; nucleotides outside the gene matches: 8. From germline, CDR1 is LNHDA and CDR2 SQIVND (reference sequence). In DNA, the CDR3 is TGTGCCAGTAGTACGAAACAGGGGGTTAGTAACTATGGCTACACCTTC. Protein: CASSTKQGVSNYGYTF.

The rearrangement joins TRBV7-2 to TRBJ2-7, with a weak D call TRBD2 (6 bases). This CDR3 region has 15 residues. V dropped 3 bases and J dropped 6 bases, with 18 bases sitting between them. Germline V lookup: CDR1 SGHTA, CDR2 FQGNSA. The DNA of the CDR3 is TGTGCCAGCAGCTTGAATCCCGGCGGGACCTCCGAGCAGTACGTC. As protein: CASSLNPGGTSEQYV.

This clone was seen a single time. The chain has TRBV5-1 and TRBJ2-1, with 7 bases fitting TRBD1. Germline V lookup: CDR1 SGHRS, CDR2 YFSETQ. The CDR3 extends over 13 amino acids. The V gene end was trimmed by 3 bases and the J gene end by 6 bases; junction bases not matched to a gene: 3. The CDR3 nucleotides read TGCGCCAGCAGCTATGCAGGGGGCAATGAGCAGTTCTTC. Its translation: CASSYAGGNEQFF.

The CDR3 loop reads CASTGYGYTF. The DNA of the CDR3 is TGTGCCAGTACAGGGTATGGCTACACCTTC. This chain uses TRBV19 with TRBJ1-2, with D perhaps TRBD1 (5 bases). V was clipped by 7 bases and J by 5 bases, with 5 bases between them. This CDR3 spans 10 amino acids. Germline-derived CDR1 and CDR2 are LNHDA and SQIVND (reference sequence).

The chain has TRBV27 and TRBJ2-2; 12 bases are a match to TRBD2. Losses at the gene ends were 6 bases for V and 0 bases for J; bases not matched to a gene: 8. This CDR3 has 18 residues. The germline V gene has CDR1 MNHEY and CDR2 SMNVEV (reference sequence). The chain's CDR3 is CASRQTWTSGTNTGELFF. In DNA form, the CDR3 reads TGTGCCAGCAGACAGACTTGGACTAGCGGGACGAACACCGGGGAGCTGTTTTTT.

This clone was recorded only once. This sequence joins TRBV5-1 and TRBJ1-2; D perhaps matches TRBD1 (6 bases). CDR1 SGHRS and CDR2 YFSETQ come from the germline V gene. This CDR3 region has 15 residues. With 5 bases removed from V and 1 base from J, the gap between germline ends came to 15 bases. The CDR3 region is CASRPLLDSNYGYTF. The CDR3 coding sequence is TGCGCCAGCAGGCCCCTTCTGGACAGTAACTATGGCTACACCTTC.

The chain joins TRBV11-2 to TRBJ2-1; 7 nucleotides match TRBD2. The CDR3 loop spans 15 amino acids. With V trimmed by 1 base and J by 4 bases, 4 bases remained unmatched. Germline loops: CDR1 SGHAT, CDR2 FQNNGV. This CDR3 reads CASSLAGLSYNEQFF. In DNA, the CDR3 is TGTGCCAGCAGCTTAGCGGGACTATCGTACAATGAGCAGTTCTTC.

V is TRBV5-1 and J is TRBJ2-5, with no clear D. V lost 4 bases and J lost 5, with 15 bases in between. Germline CDR1 reads SGHRS; CDR2 reads YFSETQ. The length of the CDR3 is 14 residues. CDR3 sequence reads: CASSTDTLRETQYF. In DNA, the CDR3 is TGCGCCAGCAGCACCGACACGTTACGGGAGACCCAGTACTTC. The full variable domain, in which reference TRBV5-1 and TRBJ2-5 provide the parts outside the CDR3, is KAGVTQTPRYLIKTRGQQVTLSCSPISGHRSVSWYQQTPGQGLQFLFEYFSETQRNKGNFPGRFSGRQFSNSRSEMNVSTLELGDSALYLCASSTDTLRETQYFGPGTRLLVL.

This chain uses TRBV12-2 with TRBJ2-6; the D call of TRBD1 is as the table states it, not checked on the DNA. TRBV12-2 has pseudogene status. This CDR3 is built from 22 residues. The CDR3 DNA reads as TGTGCAAGTCGCTTAGATCGCCCGGACAGGACGCTCCCTAGCTCTGGGGCCAACGTCCTGACTTTC. It codes for CASRLDRPDRTLPSSGANVLTF.

The genes are TRBV18 and TRBJ2-5; 11 bases line up with TRBD2. The CDR3 length is 14 residues. Trimming at V came to 6 bases and at J to 4 bases, leaving 4 bases not matched to a gene. Germline values: CDR1 KGHSH, CDR2 LQKENI. Written as DNA, the CDR3 is TGTGCCAGCTCGCCTGGACTAGCGGGAGAGACCCAGTACTTC. It specifies CASSPGLAGETQYF.

The J gene is TRBJ2-1, the V gene TRBV6-6, with TRBD2 matching over 7 bases. Losses at the gene ends were 10 bases for V and 3 bases for J; bases not matched to a gene: 15. Germline CDR1 is MNHNY and CDR2 is SVGAGI (reference sequence). The length of the CDR3 is 16 residues. CDR3 sequence reads: CATKTGVGGGYNEQFF. The CDR3 DNA sequence: TGTGCCACCAAAACCGGCGTGGGGGGGGGCTACAATGAGCAGTTCTTC.

V gene TRBV18 combines with J gene TRBJ1-4, with 7 bases aligning to TRBD1. The CDR3 runs 16 residues. The germline V gene encodes CDR1 KGHSH and CDR2 LQKENI. V dropped 2 bases and J dropped 8; count of bases not matched to a gene: 11. The CDR3 spells CASSPYTGEKGEKLFF. The CDR3 bases are TGTGCCAGCTCACCATACACAGGGGAAAAAGGGGAAAAACTGTTTTTT.

The CDR3: CASSTDRGSTQYF. CDR3 sequence (DNA): TGTGCCAGCAGTACGGACAGGGGGTCCACGCAGTATTTT. The chain combines TRBV2 with TRBJ2-3, with 10 bases that match TRBD1. Germline V gives CDR1 SNHLY, CDR2 FYNNEI. This CDR3 region has 13 residues. With 5 bases clipped from V and 9 bases from J, the junction kept 5 bases outside the gene matches.

This rearrangement joins TRBV19 to TRBJ1-1, with 7 bases fitting TRBD1. In germline, CDR1 is LNHDA, CDR2 SQIVND (reference sequence). This CDR3 is 15 amino acids long. V shed 3 bases, J shed 0 bases, and the junction held 4 bases outside the gene matches. The CDR3 reads CASSIGTEMNTEAFF. The CDR3 bases are TGTGCCAGTAGTATCGGGACAGAGATGAACACTGAAGCTTTCTTT.

In its sample, this clone was seen once. This chain uses TRBV5-1 with TRBJ1-4; TRBD1 matches at 10 bases. The V segment lost 4 bases and the J segment 5 bases; nucleotides outside the gene matches: 5. This CDR3 region has 15 residues. Germline lookup yields CDR1 SGHRS and CDR2 YFSETQ. CDR3 in DNA: TGCGCCAGCAGCGGGTGGACAGGGGGAAATGAAAAACTGTTTTTT. This gives the protein CASSGWTGGNEKLFF.

V usage is TRBV28 and J usage is TRBJ1-6; D call uncertain. The CDR3 length is 12 residues. Germline assignment: CDR1 MDHEN and CDR2 SYDVKM. Trimming took 2 bases from V and 12 from J, leaving 8 bases between them. The CDR3 nucleotides are TGTGCCAGCAGTTTAGGATCGGGACCCCTCCACTTT. This sequence encodes CASSLGSGPLHF.